This TCR beta chain was observed in a study of blood T cell repertoires in COVID-19. Study-wide background: Acute and convalescent COVID-19 samples came from the United States, Italy and Spain. T cells, B-cell-depleted T cells, or PBMCs provided the cDNA or gDNA that served as material.

As originally analysed: Estimation of nucleated cell counts relied on the amplification of reference gene primers. Sequenced by immunoSEQ multiplex PCR; TCRdb stores in-frame clones only, minus some. V and J calls and clone size are copied from that table; D and trimming were computed from the DNA. The top ten hold over 2% of the sample, which has about 220,000 clones, roughly 85% seen once. Patients in Seattle were enrolled during active infection, then followed longitudinally. The CDR3 runs 15 residues. The germline gives CDR1 MGHDK, CDR2 SYGVNS. Trimming cost V 2 bases and J 0 bases, with 10 bases left between them.

The specimen sequenced was peripheral blood. This TCR derives from a woman in her sixties or seventies with COVID-19, enrolled during active disease. This chain connects TRBV25-1 to TRBJ1-1; maybe TRBD1 (5 bases). CDR3 bases: TGTGCCAGCAGTGAACGCCGGGGGGTGAACACTGAAGCTTTCTTT. Protein sequence: CASSERRGVNTEAFF.